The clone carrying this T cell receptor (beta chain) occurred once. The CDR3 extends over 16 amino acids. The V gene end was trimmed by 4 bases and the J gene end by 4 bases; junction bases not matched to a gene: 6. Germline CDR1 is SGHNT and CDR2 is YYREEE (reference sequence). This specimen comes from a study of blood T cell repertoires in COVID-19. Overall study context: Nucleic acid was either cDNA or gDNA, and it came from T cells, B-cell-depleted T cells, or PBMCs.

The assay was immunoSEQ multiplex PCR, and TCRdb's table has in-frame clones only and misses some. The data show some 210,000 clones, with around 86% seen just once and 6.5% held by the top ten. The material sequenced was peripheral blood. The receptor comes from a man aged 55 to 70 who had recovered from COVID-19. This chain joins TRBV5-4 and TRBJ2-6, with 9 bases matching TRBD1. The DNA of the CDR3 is TGTGCCAGCAGCGACGGGACAGGGCAAGGGGCCAACGTCCTGACTTTC. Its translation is CASSDGTGQGANVLTF.